Below, 13 T cell receptor beta chains from the same sample are listed, as sequenced in a study of blood T cell repertoires in COVID-19. Generated by immunoSEQ multiplex PCR, the TCRdb table keeps only in-frame clones and is missing some. The data hold some 280,000 clones, with roughly 90% observed a single time. The source material was peripheral blood. The source is a young woman with active or convalescent COVID-19.

This clone was counted a few times. This chain connects TRBV7-9 to TRBJ1-1, with no clear D. The germline V gene encodes CDR1 SEHNR and CDR2 FQNEAQ (reference sequence). This CDR3 is built from 11 residues. CDR3 in amino acids: CVAAVNTEAFF. The CDR3 DNA is TGTGTCGCGGCAGTCAACACTGAAGCTTTCTTT.

This clone has just a few counts. The chain recombines TRBV7-2 with TRBJ1-1; D gene ambiguous. This CDR3 has 14 amino acids. Deletions cut 5 bases from V and 0 bases from J, with 10 bases between. Germline V CDR1 and CDR2: SGHTA, FQGNSA. CDR3 bases: TGTGCCAGCAGCCCCCGGTCCATGAACACTGAAGCTTTCTTT. Residues: CASSPRSMNTEAFF.

The chain uses TRBV4-2 and TRBJ2-3; TRBD2 matches 7 bases. With V trimmed by 4 bases and J by 2 bases, 18 bases remained unmatched. Germline V CDR1 and CDR2: LGHNA, YNFKEQ. The CDR3 covers 19 residues. CDR3 residues: CASSLVAPQAGIPTDTQYF. Here the CDR3 DNA reads TGTGCCAGCAGCCTAGTCGCCCCTCAAGCGGGGATCCCCACAGATACGCAGTATTTT.

This clone was seen once. The rearrangement links TRBV5-1 to TRBJ2-3; 10 bases line up with TRBD2. Germline CDR1 and CDR2: SGHRS and YFSETQ. V was pared by 0 bases and J by 2 bases, with 9 bases of the junction left unmatched. The CDR3 has 18 residues. The chain's CDR3 is CASSLELAGSYTTDTQYF. The CDR3 coding sequence is TGCGCCAGCAGCTTGGAACTAGCGGGGTCCTACACCACAGATACGCAGTATTTT.

This chain joins TRBV12-3 or TRBV12-4 and TRBJ1-1, with D unresolved. The germline V and J ends were trimmed by 7 bases and 1 base, with 10 bases remaining between them. The CDR3 covers 13 residues. CDR3 amino acids: CASTRGGNTEAFF. DNA for the CDR3: TGTGCCAGCACCCGAGGTGGGAACACTGAAGCTTTCTTT.

The V call is TRBV9, the J call TRBJ2-5; D is possibly TRBD1 (5 bases). This CDR3 is built from 13 residues. CDR1 and CDR2 (germline): SGDLS, YYNGEE. Trimming took 3 bases from V and 1 from J, leaving 7 bases between them. The CDR3 loop reads CASSGQLQETQYF. In DNA form, the CDR3 reads TGTGCCAGCAGCGGACAGCTCCAAGAGACCCAGTACTTC.

This sequence joins TRBV29-1 and TRBJ2-3, with a possible D match to TRBD2 (5 bases). Trimming removed 3 bases at V and 3 bases at J, with 16 bases between. The length of the CDR3 is 15 residues. Germline V CDR1 and CDR2: SQVTM, ANQGSEA. Here the CDR3 reads CSVEAGASLTDTQYF. The CDR3 bases are TGCAGCGTTGAGGCGGGCGCCTCCCTAACAGATACGCAGTATTTT.

The chain links TRBV28 to TRBJ2-4; 7 positions match TRBD1. The germline CDR1 and CDR2 sequences are MDHEN and SYDVKM. This CDR3 has 16 amino acids. V lost 5 bases, J lost 1 base, and 8 bases stayed unmatched. CDR3 in amino acids: CASSLDRSLAKNIQYF. CDR3 in DNA: TGTGCCAGCAGTCTGGACAGGTCGCTGGCCAAAAACATTCAGTACTTC.

This clone appeared once. The genes are TRBV7-2 and TRBJ1-2; D may be TRBD1 (6 bases). Germline V CDR1 and CDR2: SGHTA, FQGNSA. The CDR3 runs to 14 residues. The V end was cut by 0 bases, the J end by 4 bases, with 9 bases between. Here the CDR3 DNA reads TGTGCCAGCAGCTTAGCGGGGGCCACCTATGGCTACACCTTC. Protein: CASSLAGATYGYTF.

This clone has only a few counts. The rearrangement uses TRBV6-6 and TRBJ2-7, with TRBD1 as a possible D gene (6 bases). Germline CDR1 and CDR2: MNHNY and SVGAGI (reference sequence). Trimming took off 2 bases at V and 0 bases at J, with 8 bases between the two ends. The CDR3 is 14 amino acids. This chain's CDR3 is CASSYGQSSYEQYF. The CDR3 DNA is TGTGCCAGCAGTTACGGACAGAGCTCCTACGAGCAGTACTTC.

The chain joins TRBV27 to TRBJ2-1; 10 nucleotides align to TRBD1. V was clipped by 6 bases and J by 2 bases; unmatched bases: 16. CDR1 and CDR2 from the germline V gene are MNHEY and SMNVEV (reference sequence). The CDR3 length is 19 residues. The CDR3 here is CASSRGPIRTGGPYNEQFF. CDR3 nucleotide sequence: TGTGCCAGCAGCCGGGGCCCCATCAGGACAGGGGGACCCTACAATGAGCAGTTCTTC.

This chain links TRBV2 with TRBJ1-5; D is unclear. Per the germline V gene, CDR1 is SNHLY and CDR2 is FYNNEI. With 2 bases removed from V and 0 bases from J, the gap between germline ends came to 5 bases. This CDR3 region has 14 residues. The CDR3 here is CASSESSSNQPQHF. In DNA form, the CDR3 reads TGTGCCAGCAGTGAATCCAGTAGCAATCAGCCCCAGCATTTT.

The gene calls are TRBV5-1 and TRBJ1-4; TRBD1 might be the D (5 bases). Trimming pared 4 bases from V and 6 bases from J, leaving 19 bases between. The CDR3 covers 16 residues. CDR1 and CDR2 from the germline V gene are SGHRS and YFSETQ. The CDR3 sequence: CASSPTAQGQDEKLFF. The CDR3 bases are TGCGCCAGCAGCCCAACCGCCCAGGGTCAGGATGAAAAACTGTTTTTT.